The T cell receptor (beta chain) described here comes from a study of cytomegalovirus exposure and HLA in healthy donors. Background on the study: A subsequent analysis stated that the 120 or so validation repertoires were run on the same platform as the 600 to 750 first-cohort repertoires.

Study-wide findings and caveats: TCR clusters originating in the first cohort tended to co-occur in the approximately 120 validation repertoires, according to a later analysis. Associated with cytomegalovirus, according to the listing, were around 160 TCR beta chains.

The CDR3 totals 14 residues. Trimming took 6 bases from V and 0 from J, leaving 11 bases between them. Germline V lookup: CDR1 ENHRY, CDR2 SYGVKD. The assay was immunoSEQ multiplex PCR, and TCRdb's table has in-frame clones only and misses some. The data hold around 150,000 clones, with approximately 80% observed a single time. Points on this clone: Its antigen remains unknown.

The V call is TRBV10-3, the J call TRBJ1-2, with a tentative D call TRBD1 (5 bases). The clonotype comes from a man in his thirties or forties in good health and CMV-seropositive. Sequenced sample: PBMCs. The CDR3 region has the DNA TGTGCCATCAGCCCCCCGGGGGCTAACTATGGCTACACCTTC. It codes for CAISPPGANYGYTF.